This entry describes one T cell receptor (beta chain). Its antigen is currently unknown. The data were taken from a study of cytomegalovirus exposure and HLA in healthy donors. Findings and limits, study-wide: As was reported, the classifier diagnosed cytomegalovirus status with high specificity and sensitivity. In a later analysis, compared with equally common non-associated chains, HLA-associated beta chains were more expanded. The authors listed some 160 TCR beta chains as cytomegalovirus-associated. A later analysis found common viral pathogens apparently linked to several of the most significant clusters.

Both 60 Vbeta primers and 13 Jbeta primers went into the PCR. Measured with immunoSEQ multiplex PCR; TCRdb has only the in-frame clones, and not every one. The sample gives fewer than 200,000 clones, over 80% of which show up once; 2% to 2.5% is in the top ten. Looked up from germline, CDR1 is LNHDA and CDR2 is SQIVND (reference sequence). There are 16 residues in the CDR3. V was pared by 4 bases and J by 3 bases, with 8 bases of the junction left unmatched. This clonotype originated in a male donor in good health and CMV-seronegative. The chain carries TRBV19 and TRBJ1-5; 8 bases line up with TRBD1. The material sequenced was PBMCs. The CDR3 protein is CASSTQRQGNNQPQHF. CDR3 nucleotides: TGTGCCAGTAGTACCCAGCGACAGGGGAACAATCAGCCCCAGCATTTT.